The 30 T cell receptor beta chains given below trace back to one sample, sequenced in a study of long-term antiretroviral therapy in people with HIV. Researchers ran immunoSEQ v3.0 at survey level. Using immunoSEQ multiplex PCR, the repertoire was profiled, and TCRdb retains in-frame clones only, with some absent. The sample shows roughly 16,000 clones, around 95% of them seen only once. The sample here was unsorted PBMCs, taken approximately 11 years after starting antiretroviral therapy. The source of these receptors is a man aged 25 to 40 with HIV.

The V gene is TRBV2, the J gene TRBJ2-3; 9 nucleotides line up with TRBD1. This CDR3 region has 16 residues. Germline V lookup: CDR1 SNHLY, CDR2 FYNNEI. The trim removed 7 bases at V and 4 bases at J, leaving 12 bases unmatched. The DNA for the CDR3 is TGTGCCAGCACCCCCCGGGACAGGGTTTTATCAGATACGCAGTATTTT. Its translation: CASTPRDRVLSDTQYF.

The chain combines TRBV2 with TRBJ1-6; no reliable D call. The V gene lost 3 bases and the J gene lost 9 bases, with 3 bases spanning the gap. In germline, CDR1 is SNHLY, CDR2 FYNNEI. The CDR3 is 11 amino acids. DNA of the CDR3: TGTGCCAGCAGTGAGGCTTCACCCCTCCACTTT. It translates to CASSEASPLHF.

This chain joins TRBV6-4 and TRBJ2-1; the match to TRBD2 covers 9 bases. The junction had 7 bases not matched to a gene; V was cut back by 2 bases and J by 5 bases. Germline loops: CDR1 MRHNA, CDR2 SNTAGT. CDR3 length equals 16 residues. The CDR3 protein is CASSDGERGENNEQFF. Here the CDR3 DNA reads TGTGCCAGCAGTGACGGGGAGCGGGGGGAAAACAATGAGCAGTTCTTC.

The CDR3 nucleotides are TGCGCCAGCAGCCCGGGCACAGGGGGCAATGGCTACACCTTC. This sequence encodes CASSPGTGGNGYTF. The V call is TRBV5-1, the J call TRBJ1-2, with 9 bases matching TRBD1. CDR1 is SGHRS and CDR2 is YFSETQ in the germline V gene. This CDR3 has 14 amino acids. With 4 bases clipped from V and 6 bases from J, the junction kept 7 bases outside the gene matches.

Only a few counts were recorded for this clone. The chain uses TRBV7-8 and TRBJ1-5; D not resolved. V was trimmed by 1 base and J by 6 bases, leaving 7 bases between them. Germline V CDR1 and CDR2: SGHVS, FQNEAQ. CDR3 length equals 13 residues. DNA for the CDR3: TGTGCCAGCAGCTTAGTGTCTTCTCAGCCCCAGCATTTT. Its protein product is CASSLVSSQPQHF.

The chain joins TRBV7-9 to TRBJ2-1; D is undetermined. CDR3 size: 15 residues. Trimming pared 0 bases from V and 8 bases from J, leaving 14 bases between. CDR1 and CDR2 (germline): SEHNR, FQNEAQ (reference sequence). The CDR3 here is CASSLAMVNLYEQFF. The DNA for the CDR3 is TGTGCCAGCAGCTTAGCTATGGTAAATTTATATGAGCAGTTCTTC.

J is TRBJ1-1 and V is TRBV10-3; D is undetermined. In germline, CDR1 is ENHRY, CDR2 SYGVKD. V dropped 7 bases and J dropped 0 bases, with 9 bases sitting between them. The CDR3 consists of 13 residues. The CDR3 loop reads CAIKRDMNTEAFF. In nucleotides, the CDR3 is TGTGCCATCAAGAGGGATATGAACACTGAAGCTTTCTTT.

The CDR3 is CASSLWADTQYF. The CDR3 DNA is TGTGCCAGCAGCTTATGGGCAGATACGCAGTATTTT. The V and J genes are TRBV7-2 and TRBJ2-3; D gene unclear. V was cut by 2 bases and J by 4 bases, with 4 bases left in between. The CDR3 is 12 residues long. Germline V CDR1 and CDR2: SGHTA, FQGNSA.

V gene TRBV9 combines with J gene TRBJ2-7; D is perhaps TRBD2 (5 bases). The CDR3 has 16 amino acids. CDR1 SGDLS and CDR2 YYNGEE come from the germline V gene. V was trimmed by 0 bases and J by 2 bases, leaving 15 bases between them. In DNA form, the CDR3 reads TGTGCCAGCAGCGTAGGGGGTGGACCGGGAACCTACGAGCAGTACTTC. This gives the protein CASSVGGGPGTYEQYF.

This clone was observed once. This rearrangement joins TRBV5-1 to TRBJ2-3; D uncertain. Germline V gene sequence: CDR1 SGHRS, CDR2 YFSETQ. Trimming pared 4 bases from V and 0 bases from J, leaving 9 bases between. The CDR3 runs to 14 residues. DNA for the CDR3: TGCGCCAGCAGCATCGAACCTAGCACAGATACGCAGTATTTT. Its protein product is CASSIEPSTDTQYF.

V is TRBV19 and J is TRBJ2-3; 7 bases are a match to TRBD1. The CDR3 is 16 residues long. CDR1 and CDR2 from the germline V gene are LNHDA and SQIVND (reference sequence). The trim removed 8 bases at V and 3 bases at J, leaving 14 bases unmatched. The DNA for the CDR3 is TGTGCCAGTGCTAGCCGTGGGGACAGCCTAACAGATACGCAGTATTTT. Translated, it gives CASASRGDSLTDTQYF.

The chain uses TRBV27 and TRBJ2-1; D gene uncertain. Germline V CDR1 and CDR2: MNHEY, SMNVEV (reference sequence). The V and J ends lost 3 bases and 6 bases respectively, with 9 bases between them. The CDR3 extends over 13 amino acids. DNA for the CDR3: TGTGCCAGCAGTTTGGGTCAGTTCAATGAGCAGTTCTTC. It is translated as CASSLGQFNEQFF.

The chain is built from TRBV27 and TRBJ2-1; TRBD2 might be the D (5 bases). Germline V gives CDR1 MNHEY, CDR2 SMNVEV (reference sequence). V was pared by 5 bases and J by 9 bases, with 14 bases between. The CDR3 length is 13 residues. This CDR3 reads CASSDRLGVEQFF. CDR3 coding DNA: TGTGCCAGCAGTGACCGGTTGGGAGTTGAGCAGTTCTTC.

This rearrangement joins TRBV7-3 to TRBJ2-5; possibly TRBD1 for D (5 bases). Looked up from germline, CDR1 is SGHTA and CDR2 is FQGTGA. V was clipped by 2 bases and J by 5 bases, with 9 bases between them. The CDR3 has 13 residues. The CDR3 is CASSLAGRETQYF. CDR3 sequence (DNA): TGTGCCAGCAGCTTAGCAGGGCGGGAGACCCAGTACTTC.

This clone was found once. The V gene is TRBV6-5, the J gene TRBJ1-6; 9 bases match TRBD1. CDR3 size: 16 residues. The ends lost 0 bases at V and 9 bases at J; junction bases unmatched: 6. Germline CDR1 reads MNHEY; CDR2 reads SVGAGI. CDR3 sequence: CASSYSMGQGGSPLHF. The CDR3 nucleotides read TGTGCCAGCAGTTACTCGATGGGACAGGGCGGTTCACCCCTCCACTTT.

CDR3 sequence: CASSATSGVTDTQYF. CDR3 nucleotides: TGTGCCAGCAGCGCTACTAGCGGGGTTACAGATACGCAGTATTTT. The chain links TRBV5-4 to TRBJ2-3; 10 bases agree with TRBD2. After removal of 4 bases from V and 3 bases from J, the junction contained 5 bases not matched to a gene. Looked up from germline, CDR1 is SGHNT and CDR2 is YYREEE (reference sequence). This CDR3 comprises 15 residues.

The V call is TRBV11-2, the J call TRBJ2-7, with 8 nucleotides matching TRBD2. There are 13 residues in the CDR3. Germline CDR1 is SGHAT and CDR2 is FQNNGV. J gave up 2 bases and V 8 bases, and 5 bases lay outside the gene matches. The chain's CDR3 is CASSGGPTYEQYV. In DNA, the CDR3 is TGTGCCAGCTCGGGGGGGCCCACCTACGAGCAGTACGTC.

This clone was counted once. J is TRBJ1-5 and V is TRBV28; D remains unclear. CDR3 length: 13 amino acids. V lost 5 bases and J lost 1, with 6 bases in between. Germline values: CDR1 MDHEN, CDR2 SYDVKM. The DNA for the CDR3 is TGTGCCAGCAGTCCCTTAAGCAATCAGCCCCAGCATTTT. It translates to CASSPLSNQPQHF.

V usage is TRBV7-3 and J usage is TRBJ1-5; D ambiguous. The CDR3 consists of 13 residues. V lost 1 base and J 5 bases, leaving 6 bases between the germline ends. The germline V gene encodes CDR1 SGHTA and CDR2 FQGTGA. CDR3 DNA: TGTGCCAGCAGCTTAAGGGTAGATCAGCCCCAGCATTTT. Translating it yields CASSLRVDQPQHF.

The chain joins TRBV29-1 to TRBJ2-2; D not certain. The germline CDR1 and CDR2 sequences are SQVTM and ANQGSEA. Trimming shortened V by 6 bases and J by 5 bases, and 13 bases separated the two germline ends. The CDR3 runs 13 residues. The CDR3 protein is CSVQTIATGELFF. In DNA form, the CDR3 reads TGCAGCGTCCAAACCATCGCAACCGGGGAGCTGTTTTTT.

The rearrangement uses TRBV7-9 and TRBJ2-2, with D tentatively TRBD2 (6 bases). V was cut by 5 bases and J by 2 bases, with 18 bases left in between. Germline V lookup: CDR1 SEHNR, CDR2 FQNEAQ (reference sequence). The CDR3 has 17 amino acids. The CDR3 bases are TGTGCCAGCAGCATTCCGCCGGGACTGATTAACACCGGGGAGCTGTTTTTT. It specifies CASSIPPGLINTGELFF.

The chain is built from TRBV28 and TRBJ2-1; D is uncertain. The CDR3 runs 14 residues. CDR1 is MDHEN and CDR2 is SYDVKM in the germline V gene. V shed 6 bases and J shed 5 bases, with 14 bases lying between them. Written as DNA, the CDR3 is TGTGCCAGCAGAAAAGGGTCCTTTGACAATGAGCAGTTCTTC. Protein sequence: CASRKGSFDNEQFF.

J is TRBJ2-3 and V is TRBV19; the D is unclear. Trimming took 1 base from V and 5 from J, leaving 4 bases between them. Germline-derived CDR1 and CDR2 are LNHDA and SQIVND (reference sequence). This CDR3 has 12 amino acids. The CDR3 DNA reads as TGTGCCAGTAGTATAGTTGGAGATACGCAGTATTTT. It specifies CASSIVGDTQYF.

V and J are TRBV7-2 and TRBJ1-2, with a possible D match to TRBD1 (6 bases). The V end lost 1 base, the J end lost 4 bases, and 13 bases lay between the germline ends. This CDR3 is built from 15 residues. The germline V gene encodes CDR1 SGHTA and CDR2 FQGNSA. CDR3 protein: CASSLGDTGFYGYTF. For the CDR3, the DNA is TGTGCCAGCAGCTTAGGGGACACTGGATTCTATGGCTACACCTTC.

V gene TRBV7-2 combines with J gene TRBJ2-2; possibly TRBD2 for D (6 bases). CDR1 and CDR2 (germline): SGHTA, FQGNSA. V lost 1 base and J lost 4, with 10 bases in between. The CDR3 length is 15 residues. The CDR3 loop reads CASSLDGGSTGELFF. In nucleotides, the CDR3 is TGTGCCAGCAGCTTAGACGGGGGTAGCACCGGGGAGCTGTTTTTT.

The genes are TRBV27 and TRBJ1-6, with 7 bases identical to TRBD1. The germline V gene encodes CDR1 MNHEY and CDR2 SMNVEV (reference sequence). Trimming removed 6 bases from V and 7 bases from J; junction bases left unmatched: 9. The CDR3 has 15 residues. The DNA for the CDR3 is TGTGCCAGCAGCGATCTACAGGGGCGGAATTCACCCCTCCACTTT. It encodes CASSDLQGRNSPLHF.

The chain has TRBV2 and TRBJ2-6; D not certain. The V end was cut by 4 bases, the J end by 2 bases, with 3 bases between. This CDR3 is built from 13 residues. Germline V gene sequence: CDR1 SNHLY, CDR2 FYNNEI. In DNA, the CDR3 is TGTGCCAGCAGTGGGACTGGGGCCAACGTCCTGACTTTC. Translated, it gives CASSGTGANVLTF.

The V call is TRBV5-6, the J call TRBJ1-2, with D unresolved. The ends were cut back, 0 bases at V and 4 bases at J, with 4 bases in the middle. The germline CDR1 and CDR2 sequences are SGHDT and YYEEEE. The CDR3 sequence is 12 residues long. CDR3 in DNA: TGTGCCAGCAGCTTGGCAGGCTATGGCTACACCTTC. This translates into CASSLAGYGYTF.

The V gene is TRBV19, the J gene TRBJ2-3, with D possibly matching TRBD1 (6 bases). V was pared by 2 bases and J by 4 bases, with 13 bases between. The CDR3 extends over 15 amino acids. The germline CDR1 and CDR2 sequences are LNHDA and SQIVND (reference sequence). The CDR3 spells CASSITPHRADTQYF. The CDR3 DNA follows: TGTGCCAGTAGTATAACCCCCCACAGGGCAGATACGCAGTATTTT.

V and J are TRBV28 and TRBJ1-2, with 8 nucleotides matching TRBD1. Per the germline V gene, CDR1 is MDHEN and CDR2 is SYDVKM. Trimming at V came to 3 bases and at J to 2 bases, leaving 5 bases not matched to a gene. This CDR3 comprises 15 residues. CDR3 sequence: CASSLGAGGNYGYTF. Here the CDR3 DNA reads TGTGCCAGCAGTTTGGGGGCAGGGGGCAACTATGGCTACACCTTC.